The 25 T cell receptor beta chains presented below share a single source sample, sequenced in a study of cytomegalovirus exposure and HLA in healthy donors. PCR primers comprised 60 Vbeta and 13 Jbeta primers. Assay: immunoSEQ multiplex PCR; the TCRdb copy retains only in-frame clones and omits some. The sample records a few hundred thousand clones, about 80% being singletons. Sequencing was done on a sample of PBMCs. These TCRs come from a girl between 5 and 17 years old in good health and CMV-seronegative.

In nucleotides, the CDR3 is TGTGCCAGCAAGACTAGCGGGGCCTCCTACGAGCAGTACTTC. Translated: CASKTSGASYEQYF. The chain recombines TRBV28 with TRBJ2-7; 11 bases fit TRBD2. The CDR3 length is 14 residues. The V segment lost 7 bases and the J segment 0 bases; nucleotides outside the gene matches: 2. The germline gives CDR1 MDHEN, CDR2 SYDVKM.

CDR3 loop: CASETEGLAGEETQYF. The CDR3 DNA follows: TGTGCCAGCGAAACTGAAGGACTAGCGGGAGAGGAGACCCAGTACTTC. This chain links TRBV2 with TRBJ2-5, with 13 bases that match TRBD2. This CDR3 is 16 amino acids long. The germline V gene has CDR1 SNHLY and CDR2 FYNNEI. The V gene end was trimmed by 8 bases and the J gene end by 5 bases; junction bases not matched to a gene: 11.

This CDR3 is CASSRGGPDWELFF. Written as DNA, the CDR3 is TGTGCCAGCAGCCGGGGGGGGCCGGATTGGGAACTGTTTTTT. The chain links TRBV11-2 to TRBJ1-4, with D perhaps matching TRBD1 (6 bases). The CDR3 spans 14 residues. V lost 5 bases, J lost 12 bases, and 19 bases lay in between. Germline V gene sequence: CDR1 SGHAT, CDR2 FQNNGV.

This chain uses TRBV27 with TRBJ2-3; a possible D gene is TRBD1 (6 bases). The CDR3 extends over 14 amino acids. V lost 6 bases to trimming and J lost 1 base, with 11 bases between them. The V gene's germline CDR1 is MNHEY and CDR2 SMNVEV (reference sequence). Here the CDR3 reads CASSFRTGTDTQYF. The CDR3 DNA reads TGTGCCAGCAGCTTCAGGACAGGCACAGATACGCAGTATTTT.

On this clone: Other DNA sequences in the sample encode the same CDR3. J is TRBJ2-3 and V is TRBV28, with 8 bases that match TRBD2. This CDR3 is built from 15 residues. Germline V gives CDR1 MDHEN, CDR2 SYDVKM. The trim removed 6 bases at V and 0 bases at J, leaving 5 bases unmatched. CDR3: CASSLAGISTDTQYF. The CDR3 DNA is TGTGCCAGCAGCTTAGCGGGAATTAGCACAGATACGCAGTATTTT.

This chain links TRBV5-1 with TRBJ1-4; 7 bases agree with TRBD1. CDR1 and CDR2 (germline): SGHRS, YFSETQ. V gave up 3 bases and J gave up 7 bases; unmatched junction bases: 15. The CDR3 covers 17 residues. The CDR3 DNA is TGCGCCAGCAGCTCCTTCCTATCCGGGACAGCGACTGAAAAACTGTTTTTT. Translating it yields CASSSFLSGTATEKLFF.

V usage is TRBV7-9 and J usage is TRBJ2-7, with D perhaps matching TRBD1 (6 bases). The CDR3 covers 18 residues. Trimming left V 5 bases short and J 0 bases short, with 23 bases between. Per the germline V gene, CDR1 is SEHNR and CDR2 is FQNEAQ (reference sequence). The CDR3 loop is CASSPAWGTGPRSYEQYF. CDR3 sequence (DNA): TGTGCCAGCAGCCCCGCTTGGGGTACAGGGCCCCGCTCCTACGAGCAGTACTTC.

A few counts support this clone. Written as DNA, the CDR3 is TGCGCCAGCAGCCCCAGCCGGGACAGCTTGACCTACAATGAGCAGTTCTTC. Translated: CASSPSRDSLTYNEQFF. The chain has TRBV4-3 and TRBJ2-1; 7 nucleotides match TRBD1. Per germline, CDR1 LGHNA and CDR2 YSLEER. This CDR3 comprises 17 residues. J was trimmed by 2 bases and V by 4 bases; bases with no gene match: 11.

V gene TRBV5-1 combines with J gene TRBJ1-1; TRBD1 might be the D (6 bases). The V gene lost 4 bases and the J gene lost 7 bases, with 14 bases spanning the gap. The CDR3 contains 13 residues. CDR1 SGHRS and CDR2 YFSETQ come from the germline V gene. The CDR3 loop reads CASSRYDRIEAFF. The CDR3 DNA sequence: TGCGCCAGCAGCCGATACGACAGGATTGAAGCTTTCTTT.

The V call is TRBV18, the J call TRBJ1-2, with D unresolved. CDR1 and CDR2 (germline): KGHSH, LQKENI. The V end was cut by 6 bases, the J end by 2 bases, with 16 bases between. The CDR3 extends over 15 amino acids. CDR3 sequence: CASSPPTAGNYGYTF. The CDR3 nucleotides are TGTGCCAGCTCCCCCCCAACCGCGGGAAACTATGGCTACACCTTC.

The chain links TRBV28 to TRBJ1-1; 9 bases agree with TRBD1. Germline V lookup: CDR1 MDHEN, CDR2 SYDVKM. The CDR3 has 16 residues. J lost 0 bases, V lost 6 bases, and 8 bases had no gene match. CDR3 nucleotide sequence: TGTGCCAGCAGCCGGGACAGGGAGGCCTTGAACACTGAAGCTTTCTTT. It is translated as CASSRDREALNTEAFF.

The J gene is TRBJ1-3, the V gene TRBV7-6; D unclear. V was trimmed by 3 bases and J by 0 bases, leaving 9 bases between them. The CDR3 covers 15 residues. From germline, CDR1 is SGHVS and CDR2 FNYEAQ. The CDR3 loop is CASSLLDLSGNTIYF. In DNA, the CDR3 is TGTGCCAGCAGCTTGTTAGATCTCTCTGGAAACACCATATATTTT.

The rearrangement joins TRBV6-5 to TRBJ1-5, with D perhaps TRBD1 (6 bases). The CDR3 is 15 residues long. V was trimmed by 4 bases and J by 2 bases, leaving 12 bases between them. Germline V CDR1 and CDR2: MNHEY, SVGAGI. DNA of the CDR3: TGTGCCAGCAGTTCACAGGGATCAGGCAATCAGCCCCAGCATTTT. Translating it yields CASSSQGSGNQPQHF.

The chain joins TRBV7-9 to TRBJ1-5; D possibly corresponds to TRBD1 (5 bases). This CDR3 region has 18 residues. Germline lookup yields CDR1 SEHNR and CDR2 FQNEAQ (reference sequence). V lost 5 bases, J lost 0 bases, and 20 bases lay in between. As DNA, the CDR3 is TGTGCCAGCAGCCTTGGGGTAATGGGGGGGGATAGCAATCAGCCCCAGCATTTT. Amino acids: CASSLGVMGGDSNQPQHF.

This clone was seen a handful of times. V usage is TRBV6-1 and J usage is TRBJ1-4; D remains unclear. Per the germline V gene, CDR1 is MNHNS and CDR2 is SASEGT. This CDR3 region has 15 residues. Trimming pared 6 bases from V and 2 bases from J, leaving 13 bases between. The CDR3 bases are TGTGCCAGCAGGTCCCGAGGAGGTACTAATGAAAAACTGTTTTTT. This encodes CASRSRGGTNEKLFF.

The chain uses TRBV18 and TRBJ1-6; perhaps TRBD1 as D (6 bases). Germline-derived CDR1 and CDR2 are KGHSH and LQKENI. With 5 bases removed from V and 10 bases from J, the gap between germline ends came to 15 bases. This CDR3 spans 14 amino acids. CDR3 in DNA: TGTGCCAGCTCAGCAGGGGTGGAGGAATCACCCCTCCACTTT. Its protein product is CASSAGVEESPLHF.

The CDR3 reads CASSFGGLSTDTQYF. CDR3 DNA: TGTGCCAGCAGCTTTGGTGGGCTGAGCACAGATACGCAGTATTTT. V is TRBV7-9 and J is TRBJ2-3; unclear D gene. This CDR3 has 15 amino acids. V lost 3 bases and J 0 bases, leaving 10 bases between the germline ends. The V gene's germline CDR1 is SEHNR and CDR2 FQNEAQ (reference sequence).

This chain uses TRBV9 with TRBJ2-3; D ambiguous. The CDR3 has 15 residues. CDR1 is SGDLS, CDR2 YYNGEE, per germline. The V end lost 1 base, the J end lost 6 bases, and 15 bases lay between the germline ends. Here the CDR3 reads CASSVRMAGGDTQYF. The CDR3 DNA reads TGTGCCAGCAGCGTAAGGATGGCAGGTGGTGATACGCAGTATTTT.

The V call is TRBV7-9, the J call TRBJ1-4, with D unresolved. CDR1 and CDR2 from the germline V gene are SEHNR and FQNEAQ (reference sequence). The CDR3 runs 14 residues. Trimming took 1 base from V and 8 from J, leaving 11 bases between them. CDR3 region: CASSLGGGIEKLFF. The CDR3 DNA reads as TGTGCCAGCAGCTTAGGGGGAGGAATCGAAAAACTGTTTTTT.

The chain has TRBV19 and TRBJ2-3; 8 nucleotides agree with TRBD2. This CDR3 spans 18 amino acids. The junction had 12 bases not matched to a gene; V was cut back by 4 bases and J by 0 bases. Germline CDR1 is LNHDA and CDR2 is SQIVND (reference sequence). The CDR3 sequence: CASSRGRGGSTSTDTQYF. The CDR3 region has the DNA TGTGCCAGTAGTAGAGGTCGGGGGGGCTCCACTAGCACAGATACGCAGTATTTT.

Concerning this clone itself: One end of the junction fails to match germline, which may point to a read error. This sequence joins TRBV7-9 and TRBJ2-5; 8 positions match TRBD2. The CDR3 totals 16 residues. In germline, CDR1 is SEHNR, CDR2 FQNEAQ (reference sequence). The CDR3 coding sequence is TGTTCCAGCAGCTTAGTTCTGAGCGGGGGACGAGAGACCCAGTACTTC. Encoded protein: CSSSLVLSGGRETQYF.

The chain has TRBV11-2 and TRBJ1-2, with D maybe TRBD1 (5 bases). Germline CDR1 reads SGHAT; CDR2 reads FQNNGV. The CDR3 extends over 12 amino acids. Between the trimmed V and J ends, which lost 5 bases and 4 bases, there was a span of 8 bases. CDR3 DNA: TGTGCCAGCAGCCTAAGGGGCTATGGCTACACCTTC. This codes for CASSLRGYGYTF.

The rearrangement uses TRBV30 and TRBJ1-3; D perhaps matches TRBD1 (5 bases). Per germline, CDR1 GTSNPN and CDR2 SVGIG (reference sequence). The CDR3 runs 14 residues. Between the trimmed V and J ends, which lost 3 bases and 1 base, there was a span of 10 bases. The CDR3 DNA reads as TGTGCCTGGAGGGTTGCAGGGTCTGGAAACACCATATATTTT. Translating gives CAWRVAGSGNTIYF.

The rearrangement uses TRBV5-5 and TRBJ1-5, with unresolved D. The V gene lost 2 bases and the J gene lost 1 base, with 19 bases spanning the gap. This CDR3 is built from 18 residues. From germline, CDR1 is SGHKS and CDR2 YYEKEE (reference sequence). CDR3 loop: CASSFGALPPGSNQPQHF. The DNA of the CDR3 is TGTGCCAGCAGCTTTGGTGCCTTACCCCCCGGGAGCAATCAGCCCCAGCATTTT.

This sequence joins TRBV4-1 and TRBJ1-4; D possibly corresponds to TRBD1 (5 bases). CDR1 and CDR2 (germline): MGHRA, YSYEKL. The CDR3 sequence is 18 residues long. Trimming took 0 bases from V and 7 from J, leaving 21 bases between them. As DNA, the CDR3 is TGCGCCAGCAGCCAAGATCAGTCTGCGGGACCGAGGGGTGAAAAACTGTTTTTT. Amino acid sequence: CASSQDQSAGPRGEKLFF.